This T cell receptor (beta chain) was observed in a study of T-cell memory formation after mild COVID-19. TCRdb re-called the 5' RACE reads through MiXCR, storing one row per CDR3 protein. The table includes hundreds of thousands of distinct CDR3 sequences, about 18% detected once. V lost 1 base to trimming and J lost 7 bases, with 6 bases between them. The CDR3 spans 12 residues. Germline lookup yields CDR1 SGHKS and CDR2 YYEKEE (reference sequence). Sample: PBMCs or a T cell subset sorted from them (not recorded which). V and J are TRBV5-5 and TRBJ2-1, with D uncertain. This clonotype was obtained from an adult woman who had mild COVID-19 (a few samples of this study predate the infection). Cell type and time point are not known. In DNA, the CDR3 is TGTGCCAGCAGCTTGTCGAAGAATGAGCAGTTCTTC. Translation gives CASSLSKNEQFF.